This note documents a single T cell receptor (beta chain) sequence. In the original analysis: Reference gene primer amplification in the assay estimated nucleated cell counts. Clones were sequenced by immunoSEQ multiplex PCR, and TCRdb holds only the in-frame ones, with some missing. Clone size and the V and J calls come from that table; the DNA yielded D and trimming. This table holds 400,000 to 550,000 clones, around 89% found once. The sample is drawn from a study of blood T cell repertoires in COVID-19. The length of the CDR3 is 15 residues. Germline CDR1 is KGHDR and CDR2 is SFDVKD. The V and J ends lost 7 bases and 7 bases respectively, with 19 bases between them.

Sequencing input: peripheral blood. V gene TRBV24-1 combines with J gene TRBJ2-1; D might be TRBD2 (6 bases). The clonotype was recovered from a woman under 40 with acute or convalescent COVID-19. CDR3 sequence: CATSRGMELFNEQFF. The CDR3 region has the DNA TGTGCCACCAGCCGGGGGATGGAGCTCTTTAATGAGCAGTTCTTC.